The clone carrying this T cell receptor (beta chain) appeared a few times. What it binds is not known. A second PCR, run for roughly 7 to 11 cycles, used a sample-barcoded 5' primer plus a J-beta primer mix. TCRdb reanalysed the 5' RACE reads using MiXCR and keeps one entry per CDR3 protein. The sample lists some 920,000 distinct CDR3 sequences, roughly half occurring once. This sample is part of a study of blood T cells in healthy people across ages. At the level of the study: About one barcoded beta molecule per two T cells was captured by template switching.

Study observations and caveats: Unknown donor CMV status possibly confounded expanded clonotype changes.

Germline assignment: CDR1 MNHEY and CDR2 SVGEGT. CDR3 length: 16 residues. The V gene end was trimmed by 4 bases and the J gene end by 4 bases; junction bases not matched to a gene: 6. V is TRBV6-2 or TRBV6-3 and J is TRBJ2-7, with 14 bases aligning to TRBD2. The TCR comes from a woman aged 55-69 years in good health. Specimen: blood. The CDR3 region is CASSWGTSGRGYEQYF. The CDR3 bases are TGTGCCAGCAGTTGGGGGACTAGCGGGAGAGGGTACGAGCAGTACTTC.